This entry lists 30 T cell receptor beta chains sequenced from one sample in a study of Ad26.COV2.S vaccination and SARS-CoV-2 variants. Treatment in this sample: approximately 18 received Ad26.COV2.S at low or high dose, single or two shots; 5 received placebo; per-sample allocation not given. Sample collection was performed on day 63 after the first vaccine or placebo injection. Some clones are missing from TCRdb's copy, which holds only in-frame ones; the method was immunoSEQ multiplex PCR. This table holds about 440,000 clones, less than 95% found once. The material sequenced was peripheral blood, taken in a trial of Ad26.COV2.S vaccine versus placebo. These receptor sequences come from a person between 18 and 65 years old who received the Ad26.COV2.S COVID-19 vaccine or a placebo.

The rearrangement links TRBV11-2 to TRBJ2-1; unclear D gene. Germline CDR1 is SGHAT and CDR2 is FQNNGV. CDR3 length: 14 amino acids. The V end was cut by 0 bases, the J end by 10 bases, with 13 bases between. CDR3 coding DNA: TGTGCCAGCAGCTTAGAAAAGTTTGGGCAGGAGCAGTTCTTC. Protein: CASSLEKFGQEQFF.

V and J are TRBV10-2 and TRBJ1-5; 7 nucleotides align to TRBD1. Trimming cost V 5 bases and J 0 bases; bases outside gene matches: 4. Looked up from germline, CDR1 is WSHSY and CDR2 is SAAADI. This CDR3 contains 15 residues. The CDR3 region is CASSTGQLSNQPQHF. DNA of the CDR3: TGCGCCAGCAGTACGGGACAGCTTAGCAATCAGCCCCAGCATTTT.

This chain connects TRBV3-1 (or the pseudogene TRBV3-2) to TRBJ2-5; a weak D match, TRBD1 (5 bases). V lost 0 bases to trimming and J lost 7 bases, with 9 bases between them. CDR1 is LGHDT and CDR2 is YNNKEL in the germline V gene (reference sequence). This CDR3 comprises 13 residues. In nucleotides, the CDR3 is TGTGCCAGCAGCCAAGATAGGCAGGGGACCCAGTACTTC. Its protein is CASSQDRQGTQYF.

The DNA for the CDR3 is TGCGCCAGCAGCCGAAGACAGGGTTTAGACGAGCAGTACTTC. Protein sequence: CASSRRQGLDEQYF. The gene calls are TRBV5-1 and TRBJ2-7; 7 nucleotides align to TRBD1. Trimming took 4 bases from V and 5 from J; bases not matched to a gene: 9. The CDR3 sequence is 14 residues long. Germline CDR1 SGHRS, CDR2 YFSETQ.

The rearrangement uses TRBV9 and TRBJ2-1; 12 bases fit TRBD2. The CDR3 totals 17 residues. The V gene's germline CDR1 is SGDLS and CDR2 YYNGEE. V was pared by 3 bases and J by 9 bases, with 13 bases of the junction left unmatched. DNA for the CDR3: TGTGCCAGCAGCGAGCTAGCGGGAGGGCTACAGAGGACTGAGCAGTTCTTC. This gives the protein CASSELAGGLQRTEQFF.

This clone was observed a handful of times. The CDR3 loop is CASSAGALAGYTF. CDR3 sequence (DNA): TGTGCCAGCAGTGCAGGGGCTTTAGCTGGCTACACCTTC. V and J are TRBV25-1 and TRBJ1-2, with a possible D match to TRBD1 (6 bases). Germline V gene data show CDR1 as MGHDK and CDR2 as SYGVNS. Trimming pared 4 bases from V and 7 bases from J, leaving 13 bases between. The CDR3 sequence is 13 residues long.

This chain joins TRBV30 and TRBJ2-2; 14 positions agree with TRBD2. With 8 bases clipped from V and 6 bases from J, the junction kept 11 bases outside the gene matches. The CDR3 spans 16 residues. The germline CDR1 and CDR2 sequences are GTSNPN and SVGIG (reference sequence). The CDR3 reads CAAPGLAGVKAGELFF. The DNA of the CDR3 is TGTGCCGCCCCGGGACTAGCGGGAGTGAAGGCCGGGGAGCTGTTTTTT. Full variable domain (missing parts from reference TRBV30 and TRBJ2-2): SQTIHQWPATLVQPVGSPLSLECTVEGTSNPNLYWYRQAAGRGLQLLFYSVGIGQISSEVPQNLSASRPQDRQFILSSKKLLLSDSGFYLCAAPGLAGVKAGELFFGEGSRLTVL.

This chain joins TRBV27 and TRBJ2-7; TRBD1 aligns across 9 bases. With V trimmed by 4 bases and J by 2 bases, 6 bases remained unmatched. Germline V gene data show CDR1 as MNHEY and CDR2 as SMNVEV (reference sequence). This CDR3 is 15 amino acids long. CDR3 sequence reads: CASSYRQGVTYEQYF. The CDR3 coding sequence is TGTGCCAGCAGTTACCGACAGGGGGTCACCTACGAGCAGTACTTC.

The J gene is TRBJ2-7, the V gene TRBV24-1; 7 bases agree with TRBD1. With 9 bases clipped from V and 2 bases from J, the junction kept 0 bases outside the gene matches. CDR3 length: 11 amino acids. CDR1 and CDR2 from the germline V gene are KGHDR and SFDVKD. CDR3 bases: TGTGCCACCGGGACAGCCTACGAGCAGTACTTC. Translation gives CATGTAYEQYF.

The CDR3 sequence: CASTQDGVYGYTF. CDR3 bases: TGTGCCAGTACCCAAGACGGGGTTTATGGCTACACCTTC. The gene calls are TRBV19 and TRBJ1-2; D gene ambiguous. Germline V gene lookup returns CDR1 LNHDA and CDR2 SQIVND (reference sequence). This CDR3 contains 13 residues. The ends were cut back, 7 bases at V and 5 bases at J, with 14 bases in the middle. Looking up the rest from reference TRBV19 and TRBJ1-2 gives the full variable domain: DGGITQSPKYLFRKEGQNVTLSCEQNLNHDAMYWYRQDPGQGLRLIYYSQIVNDFQKGDIAEGYSVSREKKESFPLTVTSAQKNPTAFYLCASTQDGVYGYTFGSGTRLTVV.

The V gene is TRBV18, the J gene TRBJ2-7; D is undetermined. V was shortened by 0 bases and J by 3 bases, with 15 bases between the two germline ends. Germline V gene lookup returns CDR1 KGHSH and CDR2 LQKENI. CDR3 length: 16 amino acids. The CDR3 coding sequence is TGTGCCAGCTCACCACCGGGATTGGACGCTGGCTACGAGCAGTACTTC. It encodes CASSPPGLDAGYEQYF.

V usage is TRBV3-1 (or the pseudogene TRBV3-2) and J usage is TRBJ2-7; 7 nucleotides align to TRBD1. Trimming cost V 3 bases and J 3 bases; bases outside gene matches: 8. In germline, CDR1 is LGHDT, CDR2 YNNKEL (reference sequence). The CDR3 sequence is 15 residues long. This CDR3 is CASSHTGDRVYEQYF. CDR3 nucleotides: TGTGCCAGCAGCCATACCGGGGACAGAGTCTACGAGCAGTACTTC.

DNA for the CDR3: TGTGCCAGCAGCCAAGATTGGGGAAGTAAGCCCCAGCATTTT. Amino acid sequence: CASSQDWGSKPQHF. This chain links TRBV4-2 with TRBJ1-5; D is unclear. This CDR3 is 14 amino acids long. The germline V gene encodes CDR1 LGHNA and CDR2 YNFKEQ. Trimming shortened V by 0 bases and J by 8 bases, and 11 bases separated the two germline ends.

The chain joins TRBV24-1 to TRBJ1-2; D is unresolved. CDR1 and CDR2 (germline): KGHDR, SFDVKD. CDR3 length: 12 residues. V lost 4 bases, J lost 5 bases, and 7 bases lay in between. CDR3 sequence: CATSDLRYGYTF. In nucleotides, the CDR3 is TGTGCCACCAGTGACTTGAGGTATGGCTACACCTTC.

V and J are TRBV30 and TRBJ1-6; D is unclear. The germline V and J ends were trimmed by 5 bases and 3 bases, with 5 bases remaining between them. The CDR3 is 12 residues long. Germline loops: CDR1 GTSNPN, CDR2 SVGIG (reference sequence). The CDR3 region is CAWGFYNSPLHF. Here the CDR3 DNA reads TGTGCCTGGGGGTTCTATAATTCACCCCTCCACTTT.

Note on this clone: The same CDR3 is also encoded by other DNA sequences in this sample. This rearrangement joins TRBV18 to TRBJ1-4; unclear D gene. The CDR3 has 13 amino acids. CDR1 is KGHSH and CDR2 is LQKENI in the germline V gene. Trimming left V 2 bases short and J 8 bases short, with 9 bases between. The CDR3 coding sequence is TGTGCCAGCTCACCAGCCGGTAACGAAAAACTGTTTTTT. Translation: CASSPAGNEKLFF.

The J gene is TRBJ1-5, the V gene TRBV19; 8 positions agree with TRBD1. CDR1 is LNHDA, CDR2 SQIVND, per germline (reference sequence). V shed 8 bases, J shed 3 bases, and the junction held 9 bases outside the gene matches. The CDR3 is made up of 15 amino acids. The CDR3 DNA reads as TGTGCCAGTGGGCTAACAGGGGGGGACAATCAGCCCCAGCATTTT. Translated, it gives CASGLTGGDNQPQHF.

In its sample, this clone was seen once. The CDR3 here is CASSLSGSYNEQFF. The DNA of the CDR3 is TGTGCCAGCAGCTTATCCGGATCCTACAATGAGCAGTTCTTC. The rearrangement joins TRBV7-8 to TRBJ2-1; D is uncertain. Trimming left V 2 bases short and J 1 base short, with 6 bases between. This CDR3 has 14 residues. Germline lookup yields CDR1 SGHVS and CDR2 FQNEAQ.

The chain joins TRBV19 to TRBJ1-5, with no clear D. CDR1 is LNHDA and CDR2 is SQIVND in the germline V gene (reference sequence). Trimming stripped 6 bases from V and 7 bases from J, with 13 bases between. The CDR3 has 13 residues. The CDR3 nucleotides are TGTGCCAGTAGCGCCGTGAGAGCGCAGCCCCAGCATTTT. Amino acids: CASSAVRAQPQHF.

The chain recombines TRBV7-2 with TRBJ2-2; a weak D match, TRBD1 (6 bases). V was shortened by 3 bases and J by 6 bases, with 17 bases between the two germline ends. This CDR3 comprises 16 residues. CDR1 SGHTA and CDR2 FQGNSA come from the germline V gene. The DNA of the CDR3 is TGTGCCAGCAGCTTTTGGGGGCGGACGTTGGCCGGGGAGCTGTTTTTT. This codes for CASSFWGRTLAGELFF.

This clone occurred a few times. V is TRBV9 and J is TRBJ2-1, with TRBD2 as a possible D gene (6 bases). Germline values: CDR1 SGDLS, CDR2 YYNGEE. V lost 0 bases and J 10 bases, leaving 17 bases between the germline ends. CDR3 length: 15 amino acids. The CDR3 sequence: CASSVEPTSLGEQFF. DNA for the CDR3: TGTGCCAGCAGCGTAGAGCCTACTAGCCTCGGGGAGCAGTTCTTC.

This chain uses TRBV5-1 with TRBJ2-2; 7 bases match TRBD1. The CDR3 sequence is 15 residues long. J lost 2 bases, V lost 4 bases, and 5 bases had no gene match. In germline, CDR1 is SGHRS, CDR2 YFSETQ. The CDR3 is CASSARTGNTGELFF. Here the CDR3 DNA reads TGCGCCAGCAGCGCACGGACAGGCAACACCGGGGAGCTGTTTTTT. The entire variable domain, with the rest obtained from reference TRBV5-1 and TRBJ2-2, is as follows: KAGVTQTPRYLIKTRGQQVTLSCSPISGHRSVSWYQQTPGQGLQFLFEYFSETQRNKGNFPGRFSGRQFSNSRSEMNVSTLELGDSALYLCASSARTGNTGELFFGEGSRLTVL.

The chain's CDR3 is CSARFADTQYF. The CDR3 nucleotides read TGCAGTGCTAGATTTGCAGATACGCAGTATTTT. The chain is built from TRBV20-1 and TRBJ2-3; D remains unclear. Germline V gene sequence: CDR1 DFQATT, CDR2 SNEGSKA (reference sequence). Trimming removed 2 bases from V and 4 bases from J, with 4 bases in between. This CDR3 has 11 amino acids.

The CDR3 sequence: CAINPSGSAYEQYF. In DNA form, the CDR3 reads TGTGCCATCAATCCTAGCGGGAGCGCCTACGAGCAGTACTTC. The chain combines TRBV10-3 with TRBJ2-7; 10 nucleotides line up with TRBD2. From germline, CDR1 is ENHRY and CDR2 SYGVKD. CDR3 length: 14 residues. V was pared by 7 bases and J by 2 bases, with 5 bases of the junction left unmatched.

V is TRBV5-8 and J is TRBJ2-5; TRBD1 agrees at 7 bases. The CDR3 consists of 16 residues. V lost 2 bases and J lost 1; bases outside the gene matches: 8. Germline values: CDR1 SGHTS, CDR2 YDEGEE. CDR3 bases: TGTGCCAGCAGCTTTCCAACTGGGACAGTCCAAGAGACCCAGTACTTC. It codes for CASSFPTGTVQETQYF.

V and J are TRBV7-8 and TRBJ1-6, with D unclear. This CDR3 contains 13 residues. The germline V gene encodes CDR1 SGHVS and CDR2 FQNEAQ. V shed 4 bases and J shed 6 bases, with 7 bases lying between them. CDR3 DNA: TGTGCCAGCAGCTGGACGACTAATTCACCCCTCCACTTT. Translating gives CASSWTTNSPLHF. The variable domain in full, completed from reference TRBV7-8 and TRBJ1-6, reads GAGVSQSPRYKVAKRGQDVALRCDPISGHVSLFWYQQALGQGPEFLTYFQNEAQLDKSGLPSDRFFAERPEGSVSTLKIQRTQQEDSAVYLCASSWTTNSPLHFGNGTRLTVT.

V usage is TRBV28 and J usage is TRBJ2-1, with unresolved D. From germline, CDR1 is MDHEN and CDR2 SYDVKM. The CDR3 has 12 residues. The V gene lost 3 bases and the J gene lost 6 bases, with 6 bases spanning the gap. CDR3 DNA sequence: TGTGCCAGCAGTTTCGGGTTCAATGAGCAGTTCTTC. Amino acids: CASSFGFNEQFF.

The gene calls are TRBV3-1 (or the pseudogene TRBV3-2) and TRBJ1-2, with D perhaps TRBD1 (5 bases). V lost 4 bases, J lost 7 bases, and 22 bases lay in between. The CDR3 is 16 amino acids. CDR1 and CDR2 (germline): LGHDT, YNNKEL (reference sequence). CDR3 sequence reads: CASSLYPPDSSVGYTF. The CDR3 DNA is TGTGCCAGCAGCCTCTATCCCCCAGACAGCAGCGTTGGCTACACCTTC.

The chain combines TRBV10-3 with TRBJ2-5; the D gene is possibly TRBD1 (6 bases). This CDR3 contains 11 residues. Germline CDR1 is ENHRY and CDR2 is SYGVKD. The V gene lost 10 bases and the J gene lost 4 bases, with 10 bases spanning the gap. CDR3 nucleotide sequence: TGTGCCACAGGGGATGGAGAGACCCAGTACTTC. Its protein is CATGDGETQYF.

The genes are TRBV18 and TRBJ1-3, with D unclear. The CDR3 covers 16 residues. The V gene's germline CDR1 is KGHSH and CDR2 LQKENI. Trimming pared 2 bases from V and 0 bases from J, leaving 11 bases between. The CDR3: CASSPYNRNSGNTIYF. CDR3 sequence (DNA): TGTGCCAGCTCACCATATAACCGGAACTCTGGAAACACCATATATTTT.